A single sample is the source of the 4 T cell receptor beta chains below, sequenced in a study of T cell responses to AZD1222 COVID-19 vaccine. Profiling relied on immunoSEQ multiplex PCR, and the TCRdb table lists in-frame clones only, not all of them. The repertoire holds 150,000 to 180,000 clones, with around nine tenths as singletons. The sample was peripheral blood, taken 28 days after the second AZD1222 dose. All receptors come from an adult who received the AZD1222 COVID-19 vaccine.

The chain links TRBV30 to TRBJ1-1; D gene uncertain. CDR1 GTSNPN and CDR2 SVGIG come from the germline V gene (reference sequence). V was clipped by 4 bases and J by 1 base, with 10 bases between them. CDR3 length: 13 residues. The CDR3 is CAWILRGNTEAFF. Written as DNA, the CDR3 is TGTGCCTGGATTCTCCGGGGGAACACTGAAGCTTTCTTT.

This chain uses TRBV2 with TRBJ2-7; D not resolved. The CDR3 is made up of 11 amino acids. Germline CDR1 is SNHLY and CDR2 is FYNNEI. The V gene lost 7 bases and the J gene lost 1 base, with 5 bases spanning the gap. CDR3 region: CASTTSYEQYF. The CDR3 region has the DNA TGTGCCAGCACGACGTCCTACGAGCAGTACTTC.

This chain uses TRBV28 with TRBJ2-7; tentatively, D is TRBD1 (6 bases). V was pared by 8 bases and J by 3 bases, with 14 bases between. Germline CDR1 MDHEN, CDR2 SYDVKM. CDR3 length: 13 amino acids. The CDR3 DNA follows: TGTGCCAGCTTTTCGACAGGCCTCTACGAGCAGTACTTC. Its translation is CASFSTGLYEQYF.

The chain uses TRBV19 and TRBJ2-2, with 12 bases lining up with TRBD2. The germline gives CDR1 LNHDA, CDR2 SQIVND (reference sequence). V dropped 5 bases and J dropped 8; count of bases not matched to a gene: 9. The CDR3 consists of 16 residues. The CDR3 coding sequence is TGTGCCAGTAGTCTAGCGGGAGGGCCAAGTGTAGGGGAGCTGTTTTTT. It is translated as CASSLAGGPSVGELFF.